One TCR beta chain is described in this entry. Its antigen is unidentified. This sample is part of a study of T cells in localized non-small cell lung cancer. Whole-study results and caveats: Adjacent lung was found to contain a median approximately 62 of the top 100 tumor clones. Among blood samples, higher T cell density accompanied longer overall survival. Only one tumor region was sequenced, so heterogeneity remains possible.

V lost 2 bases, J lost 8 bases, and 13 bases stayed unmatched. From germline, CDR1 is KGHSH and CDR2 LQKENI. This CDR3 region has 16 residues. Some clones are missing from TCRdb's copy, which holds only in-frame ones; the method was immunoSEQ multiplex PCR. This sample has around 4,000 clones; approximately 25% occur once, and the top ten carry 25% to 35%. The source material was lung tumor tissue, sampled before any cancer treatment. This TCR was recovered from a woman aged 40 to 75 with stage I lung adenocarcinoma. The chain links TRBV18 to TRBJ1-2, with TRBD1 matching over 8 bases. CDR3 in amino acids: CASSPSRQGATLGYTF. The CDR3 region has the DNA TGTGCCAGCTCACCATCTCGTCAGGGGGCGACGCTCGGCTACACCTTC. Variable domain in full (rest from reference TRBV18 and TRBJ1-2): NAGVMQNPRHLVRRRGQEARLRCSPMKGHSHVYWYRQLPEEGLKFMVYLQKENIIDESGMPKERFSAEFPKEGPSILRIQQVVRGDSAAYFCASSPSRQGATLGYTFGSGTRLTVV.